The rows below give T cell receptor beta chains drawn from one sample of a study of blood T cell repertoires in COVID-19. Sequenced by immunoSEQ multiplex PCR; TCRdb stores in-frame clones only, minus some. The sample includes 30,000 to 35,000 clones, about 72% of them seen just once. Material: peripheral blood. Receptor source: an older woman with acute or convalescent COVID-19. CDR3s include the opening cysteine and the closing phenylalanine or tryptophan. The D gene is left open where the match is weak. Some rows mark clone size as missing; the rest say once, few, many or name a class of expanded clone.

>TRBD2|TRBJ2-3|few|TRBV5-6
CASSQPTSGDDTQYF
TGTGCCAGCAGCCAACCGACTAGCGGAGACGATACGCAGTATTTT
>.|TRBJ2-7|.|TRBV9
CASSPRAGPYYEQYF
TGTGCCAGCAGCCCCAGGGCTGGGCCTTACTACGAGCAGTACTTC
>.|TRBJ2-3|.|TRBV19
CASSPGALAGDTQYF
TGTGCCAGTAGTCCGGGAGCCCTAGCAGGGGATACGCAGTATTTT
>.|TRBJ1-1|.|TRBV6-6
CASSYSSLGQNTEAFF
TGTGCCAGCAGTTACTCATCGCTGGGGCAGAACACTGAAGCTTTCTTT
>TRBD2|TRBJ2-1|.|TRBV30
CAWSVTSGGAKFF
TGTGCCTGGAGTGTAACTAGCGGGGGGGCTAAGTTCTTC
>TRBD2|TRBJ2-3|.|TRBV3-1/TRBV3-2
CASSQELAGRTDTQYF
TGTGCCAGCAGCCAAGAGCTAGCGGGGCGCACAGATACGCAGTATTTT
>.|TRBJ1-1|.|TRBV10-1
CASSESGGNEAFF
TGCGCCAGCAGTGAGTCCGGCGGTAATGAAGCTTTCTTT
>.|TRBJ2-3|.|TRBV7-2
CASSRTNTDTQYF
TGTGCCAGCAGCCGAACAAACACAGATACGCAGTATTTT
>.|TRBJ1-1|few|TRBV6-6
CAAGGGVDTEAFF
TGTGCCGCCGGGGGAGGGGTGGACACTGAAGCTTTCTTT
>.|TRBJ2-5|few|TRBV7-8
CASSFSPQETQYF
TGTGCCAGCAGCTTTAGTCCTCAAGAGACCCAGTACTTC
>.|TRBJ2-3|.|TRBV2
CADRAAGKDTQYF
TGTGCCGACCGGGCCGCAGGGAAGGATACGCAGTATTTT
>TRBD2|TRBJ2-7|.|TRBV30
CAWSVQAGDYEQYF
TGTGCCTGGAGTGTACAAGCGGGGGACTACGAGCAGTACTTC
>TRBD1|TRBJ2-2|.|TRBV27
CASRRTGGPGELFF
TGTGCCAGCAGACGAACAGGGGGCCCCGGGGAGCTGTTTTTT
>TRBD1|TRBJ1-5|.|TRBV19
CASISGGAGQPQHF
TGTGCCAGTATATCAGGGGGCGCGGGTCAGCCCCAGCATTTT
>.|TRBJ2-7|.|TRBV7-9
CASSLGQVAYEQYF
TGTGCCAGCAGCTTGGGCCAGGTGGCCTACGAGCAGTACTTC
>TRBD1|TRBJ2-3|.|TRBV2
CASRTVFGGQGSSTDTQYF
TGTGCCAGCAGGACCGTCTTTGGAGGACAGGGTTCTAGCACAGATACGCAGTATTTT
>.|TRBJ2-2|.|TRBV7-9
CASSLVAGWTGELFF
TGTGCCAGCAGCTTAGTAGCAGGGTGGACCGGGGAGCTGTTTTTT
>TRBD2|TRBJ2-1|.|TRBV19
CASSIVPAGGLSYNEQFF
TGTGCCAGTAGTATAGTCCCAGCGGGGGGACTCTCCTACAATGAGCAGTTCTTC
>.|TRBJ2-7|.|TRBV4-1
CASSQRQAYEQYF
TGCGCCAGCAGCCAGAGACAGGCCTACGAGCAGTACTTC
>TRBD2|TRBJ2-7|.|TRBV7-9
CASSLTGLAGGLSYEQYF
TGTGCCAGCAGCTTAACGGGACTAGCGGGGGGCCTCTCCTACGAGCAGTACTTC
>.|TRBJ2-2|.|TRBV4-2
CASSLEDYPYTGELFF
TGTGCCAGCAGCCTCGAGGACTATCCGTACACCGGGGAGCTGTTTTTT
>.|TRBJ2-3|.|TRBV24-1
CATSGRVGDTQYF
TGTGCCACCTCCGGGCGGGTTGGGGATACGCAGTATTTT
>.|TRBJ1-3|.|TRBV3-1/TRBV3-2
CASSSEGAAGNTIYF
TGTGCCAGCAGCTCTGAGGGAGCTGCTGGAAACACCATATATTTT
>TRBD1|TRBJ1-2|.|TRBV3-1/TRBV3-2
CASSKTGAGGYTF
TGTGCCAGCAGCAAGACAGGGGCTGGCGGCTACACCTTC
>TRBD1|TRBJ1-4|.|TRBV28
CASSLPGTGNEKLFF
TGTGCCAGCAGTTTGCCCGGGACAGGGAATGAAAAACTGTTTTTT
>.|TRBJ1-5|.|TRBV30
CAWSDRRQINQPQHF
TGTGCCTGGAGTGATCGAAGACAGATAAATCAGCCCCAGCATTTT
>.|TRBJ2-7|.|TRBV29-1
CSVQRTASYEQYF
TGCAGCGTCCAGAGGACAGCCAGCTACGAGCAGTACTTC
>TRBD1|TRBJ1-5|few|TRBV19
CASSPHPRQGTFRNQPQHF
TGTGCCAGTAGTCCCCACCCGAGACAGGGAACTTTTCGCAATCAGCCCCAGCATTTT
>.|TRBJ1-5|.|TRBV6-5
CASSSTYNQPQHF
TGTGCCAGCAGTTCTACCTATAATCAGCCCCAGCATTTT
>TRBD1|TRBJ1-1|.|TRBV6-5
CASRAGTDYTEAFF
TGTGCCAGCAGGGCCGGGACAGATTACACTGAAGCTTTCTTT
>.|TRBJ1-1|medium-sized|TRBV6-2/TRBV6-3
CASSYNGGTEAFF
TGTGCCAGCAGTTACAACGGCGGGACTGAAGCTTTCTTT
>TRBD1|TRBJ1-1|.|TRBV18
CASSPDRGLEAFF
TGTGCCAGCTCACCAGACAGGGGCCTAGAAGCTTTCTTT
>TRBD2|TRBJ2-3|.|TRBV7-3
CASSFGLAVTDTQYF
TGTGCCAGCAGCTTCGGACTAGCGGTAACAGATACGCAGTATTTT
>.|TRBJ1-1|.|TRBV10-3
CAIGRGGIMNTEAFF
TGTGCCATCGGTAGGGGGGGGATCATGAACACTGAAGCTTTCTTT
>TRBD2|TRBJ2-2|.|TRBV14
CASSRMGLNTGELFF
TGTGCCAGCAGCCGAATGGGACTAAACACCGGGGAGCTGTTTTTT